This T cell receptor (beta chain) appears in the sequencing data of a study of blood T cell repertoires in COVID-19. Study details: The United States, Italy and Spain provided the acute and convalescent COVID-19 samples. The analysed material was cDNA or gDNA that came from T cells, B-cell-depleted T cells, or PBMCs.

This CDR3 is built from 14 residues. V lost 0 bases and J 4 bases, leaving 6 bases between the germline ends. Germline assignment: CDR1 LNHDA and CDR2 SQIVND (reference sequence). Methods used by the authors: Amplified reference gene primers provided the basis for estimating nucleated cell counts. Assay used: immunoSEQ multiplex PCR; TCRdb lists only in-frame clones, some missing. Clonal size and the V and J genes are those of that table, whereas D and trimming came from the DNA. The repertoire includes approximately 77,000 clones, around 88% of them detected once, and 6% to 7.5% sits in the top ten.

Specimen: peripheral blood. The V and J genes are TRBV19 and TRBJ2-2; no firm D call. The source is a woman of 80 years or more with acute or convalescent COVID-19. CDR3 loop: CASSIDQVTGELFF. In DNA, the CDR3 is TGTGCCAGTAGTATAGATCAGGTCACCGGGGAGCTGTTTTTT.